This passage covers 12 T cell receptor beta chains from one sample sequenced in a study of identical twins. TCRdb redid the calling of the 5' RACE reads with MiXCR, one entry per CDR3 protein. This table has under 900,000 distinct CDR3 sequences, roughly 18% appearing once. The same specimen was also included in a second study, on T cells expressing NK-cell markers.

The sequenced sample consisted of PBMCs. Receptor source: a woman under 30 in good health.

This clonotype has a handful of counts. J is TRBJ2-1 and V is TRBV10-3; the D call may be TRBD1 or TRBD2 (6 bases each). Deletions cut 3 bases from V and 6 bases from J, with 18 bases between. CDR1 is ENHRY and CDR2 is SYGVKD in the germline V gene. The CDR3 loop spans 16 amino acids. The CDR3 DNA reads as TGTGCCATCAGTGAAGGACCGGGTGGGGGGCGCAATGAGCAGTTCTTC. Protein product: CAISEGPGGGRNEQFF.

This clonotype was detected only a few times. The chain has TRBV24-1 and TRBJ2-4; TRBD1 is a possible D gene (5 bases). Germline V gives CDR1 KGHDR, CDR2 SFDVKD. This CDR3 is 17 amino acids long. V lost 0 bases, J lost 0 bases, and 11 bases lay in between. CDR3 protein: CATSDLKGPLAKNIQYF. The CDR3 DNA is TGTGCCACCAGTGATTTGAAGGGGCCATTAGCCAAAAACATTCAGTACTTC.

The chain has TRBV4-1 and TRBJ2-5; D may be TRBD2 (5 bases). V was clipped by 1 base and J by 5 bases, with 17 bases between them. The CDR3 spans 16 residues. CDR1 is MGHRA and CDR2 is YSYEKL in the germline V gene. The CDR3, as DNA: TGCGCCAGCAGCCAAGTTCAGACATCCCGAGGGGAGACCCAGTACTTC. Translating gives CASSQVQTSRGETQYF.

This clonotype was seen many times. The gene calls are TRBV7-2 and TRBJ2-3; D might be TRBD1 (6 bases). V was cut by 5 bases and J by 4 bases, with 10 bases left in between. Per germline, CDR1 SGHTA and CDR2 FQGNSA. CDR3 length: 13 residues. In DNA, the CDR3 is TGTGCCAGCAGCAGGACAGTGGCAGATACGCAGTATTTT. This encodes CASSRTVADTQYF.

The V and J genes are TRBV5-4 and TRBJ2-5, with D unclear. CDR1 is SGHNT, CDR2 YYREEE, per germline (reference sequence). The CDR3 extends over 13 amino acids. With 4 bases removed from V and 9 bases from J, the gap between germline ends came to 16 bases. The CDR3 loop is CASSPGPPLAQYF. Written as DNA, the CDR3 is TGTGCCAGCAGCCCTGGCCCCCCCTTGGCCCAGTACTTC.

The sample holds a few counts of this clonotype. The genes are TRBV12-3 or TRBV12-4 and TRBJ1-4; D call uncertain. V lost 4 bases to trimming and J lost 11 bases, with 8 bases between them. The CDR3 has 11 residues. The CDR3 protein is CASSSKWKLFF. The CDR3 nucleotides read TGTGCCAGCAGTTCTAAGTGGAAACTGTTTTTT.

This clonotype was counted between two and nine times. V is TRBV6-6 and J is TRBJ2-1; TRBD2 agrees at 7 bases. Per the germline V gene, CDR1 is MNHNY and CDR2 is SVGAGI (reference sequence). The CDR3 contains 12 residues. The trim removed 8 bases at V and 7 bases at J, leaving 5 bases unmatched. The DNA for the CDR3 is TGTGCCAGCGGCGGACTAGTGAATGAGCAGTTCTTC. It yields the protein CASGGLVNEQFF.

The chain has TRBV10-1 and TRBJ2-1; perhaps TRBD1 as D (6 bases). The CDR3 is made up of 15 amino acids. Trimming took off 2 bases at V and 9 bases at J, with 17 bases between the two ends. Germline CDR1 and CDR2: WNHNN and SYGVQD (reference sequence). The CDR3 protein is CASSERAGEGAEQFF. Written as DNA, the CDR3 is TGCGCCAGCAGTGAGAGGGCAGGGGAAGGGGCTGAGCAGTTCTTC.

This clonotype showed up just once. The gene calls are TRBV12-3 or TRBV12-4 and TRBJ1-2, with D possibly TRBD1 on 6 matching bases. Trimming shortened V by 7 bases and J by 4 bases, and 10 bases separated the two germline ends. This CDR3 is 12 amino acids long. The CDR3 sequence: CASTRGGYGYTF. DNA for the CDR3: TGTGCCAGCACCCGAGGGGGCTATGGCTACACCTTC.

This chain uses TRBV5-1 with TRBJ2-1; 8 nucleotides agree with TRBD1. V lost 5 bases to trimming and J lost 7 bases; unmatched junction nucleotides: 8. The CDR3 totals 14 residues. Germline-derived CDR1 and CDR2 are SGHRS and YFSETQ. CDR3 DNA sequence: TGCGCCAGCAGAGGGTGGACAGGGACTAATGAGCAGTTCTTC. This encodes CASRGWTGTNEQFF.

This clonotype was detected many times. The rearrangement uses TRBV7-3 and TRBJ2-3, with TRBD1 matching over 10 bases. The CDR3 runs to 15 residues. Losses at the gene ends were 3 bases for V and 1 base for J; bases not matched to a gene: 1. The germline gives CDR1 SGHTA, CDR2 FQGTGA. The CDR3 region is CASSLTGGGTDTQYF. The CDR3 coding sequence is TGTGCCAGCAGCTTGACAGGGGGCGGCACAGATACGCAGTATTTT.

The V gene is TRBV6-5, the J gene TRBJ2-5; TRBD1 might be the D (5 bases). Germline values: CDR1 MNHEY, CDR2 SVGAGI. CDR3 size: 12 residues. The V and J ends lost 5 bases and 7 bases respectively, with 11 bases between them. CDR3 loop: CASSTRGATQYF. The CDR3 DNA reads TGTGCCAGCAGTACACGTGGGGCGACCCAGTACTTC.